This T cell receptor beta chain was identified in a study of T cells after yellow fever vaccination. This clonotype was picked up many times. TCRdb reprocessed the 5' RACE reads with MiXCR, giving one entry per CDR3 protein. Seen here are roughly 300,000 distinct CDR3 sequences, roughly 7% observed once, and the top ten hold 18%. The CDR3 totals 13 residues. The germline V gene encodes CDR1 SGHTA and CDR2 FQGNSA. The germline V and J ends were trimmed by 2 bases and 8 bases, with 10 bases remaining between them. The source material was PBMCs, sampled roughly 45 days after the first yellow fever vaccination. This chain links TRBV7-2 with TRBJ2-1; D assignment may be TRBD1 or TRBD2 (6 bases each). The receptor was derived from a man between 18 and 35 years old who received the YFV17D yellow fever vaccine. The DNA of the CDR3 is TGTGCCAGCAGCTTATTGGGGGGCCATGAGCAGTTCTTC. Translating it yields CASSLLGGHEQFF.